This T cell receptor (beta chain) was captured in a study of blood T cell repertoires in COVID-19 (dated by TCRdb to 2020 to 2021). Concerning the study at large: Collaborator samples came from the United States, Italy and Spain and covered acute and convalescent phases of COVID-19. The prospective study material was composed of cDNA or gDNA derived from T cells, B-cell-depleted T cells, or PBMCs. The sample metadata nearly always contained a de-identified subject ID, COVID-19 status, age in years and sex. The samples were drawn from the first 160 participants of the ongoing ImmuneRACE study and from 950 to 1,500 subjects provided by 6 global collaborators. The repertoires were made available in a free public database intended to serve as a resource for research on the immune response to SARS-CoV-2. The dataset comprised deeply sampled blood TCRbeta repertoires from subjects exposed to, actively infected with, or recovered from COVID-19. Where available, HLA class I and class II types were taken from metadata supplied by the sample provider and were not determined by assay-based typing. What the study reported, not specific to this receptor: How much clinical and demographic metadata was included differed by source and by participant, and the metadata was provided uncurated.

TCRbeta CDR3 regions were amplified from genomic DNA using the immunoSEQ Assay, a bias-controlled multiplex PCR. The paper's data handling went like this. Within the assay, amplification of reference gene primers was used to estimate how many nucleated cells each sample contained. Sequence reads were collapsed and filtered to measure the absolute abundance of every unique TCRbeta CDR3 rearrangement. For each sample, productive Simpson clonality was calculated by taking the square root of Simpson's diversity index across productive rearrangements. TCRdb's version of the immuneACCESS table is confined to in-frame rearrangements and falls short of the full clone set. An unresolved V gene accounts for under half of the shortfall where checked; the remainder is of unknown origin. For V, J and clone size, that table is used; D and trimming come from the DNA. The sample table contains approximately 100,000 clones; only one count was recorded for 65% to 90% of them. The top ten hold around a sixth of the sample.

About this clone: No cognate antigen has been identified for it. Base quality data are lacking; no much larger clone is found one base away.

The V end loses 11 bases and the J end loses 5 bases, and a stretch of 21 bases separates them. The CDR3 starts with the cysteine, ends with the phenylalanine, and has 14 residues. Only CDR3 DNA is held: 42 bases, read in frame from base 1. CDR1 and CDR2, per the germline V gene, are MDHEN and SYDVKM. Collaborating institutions collected whole blood in K2EDTA tubes following their own protocols. Collaborator samples were shipped for TCRbeta analysis as frozen whole blood, isolated PBMCs, or DNA extracted from either sample type. Sequencing input: peripheral blood. This chain is built from TRBV28 and TRBJ1-1, with no reliable assignment of the D segment. This receptor was taken from an elderly woman with active or convalescent COVID-19. The CDR3 protein sequence reads: CASLAPRWSTEAFF. Read as DNA, the sequence is TGTGCCTCCCTCGCCCCCCGCTGGAGTACTGAAGCTTTCTTT.